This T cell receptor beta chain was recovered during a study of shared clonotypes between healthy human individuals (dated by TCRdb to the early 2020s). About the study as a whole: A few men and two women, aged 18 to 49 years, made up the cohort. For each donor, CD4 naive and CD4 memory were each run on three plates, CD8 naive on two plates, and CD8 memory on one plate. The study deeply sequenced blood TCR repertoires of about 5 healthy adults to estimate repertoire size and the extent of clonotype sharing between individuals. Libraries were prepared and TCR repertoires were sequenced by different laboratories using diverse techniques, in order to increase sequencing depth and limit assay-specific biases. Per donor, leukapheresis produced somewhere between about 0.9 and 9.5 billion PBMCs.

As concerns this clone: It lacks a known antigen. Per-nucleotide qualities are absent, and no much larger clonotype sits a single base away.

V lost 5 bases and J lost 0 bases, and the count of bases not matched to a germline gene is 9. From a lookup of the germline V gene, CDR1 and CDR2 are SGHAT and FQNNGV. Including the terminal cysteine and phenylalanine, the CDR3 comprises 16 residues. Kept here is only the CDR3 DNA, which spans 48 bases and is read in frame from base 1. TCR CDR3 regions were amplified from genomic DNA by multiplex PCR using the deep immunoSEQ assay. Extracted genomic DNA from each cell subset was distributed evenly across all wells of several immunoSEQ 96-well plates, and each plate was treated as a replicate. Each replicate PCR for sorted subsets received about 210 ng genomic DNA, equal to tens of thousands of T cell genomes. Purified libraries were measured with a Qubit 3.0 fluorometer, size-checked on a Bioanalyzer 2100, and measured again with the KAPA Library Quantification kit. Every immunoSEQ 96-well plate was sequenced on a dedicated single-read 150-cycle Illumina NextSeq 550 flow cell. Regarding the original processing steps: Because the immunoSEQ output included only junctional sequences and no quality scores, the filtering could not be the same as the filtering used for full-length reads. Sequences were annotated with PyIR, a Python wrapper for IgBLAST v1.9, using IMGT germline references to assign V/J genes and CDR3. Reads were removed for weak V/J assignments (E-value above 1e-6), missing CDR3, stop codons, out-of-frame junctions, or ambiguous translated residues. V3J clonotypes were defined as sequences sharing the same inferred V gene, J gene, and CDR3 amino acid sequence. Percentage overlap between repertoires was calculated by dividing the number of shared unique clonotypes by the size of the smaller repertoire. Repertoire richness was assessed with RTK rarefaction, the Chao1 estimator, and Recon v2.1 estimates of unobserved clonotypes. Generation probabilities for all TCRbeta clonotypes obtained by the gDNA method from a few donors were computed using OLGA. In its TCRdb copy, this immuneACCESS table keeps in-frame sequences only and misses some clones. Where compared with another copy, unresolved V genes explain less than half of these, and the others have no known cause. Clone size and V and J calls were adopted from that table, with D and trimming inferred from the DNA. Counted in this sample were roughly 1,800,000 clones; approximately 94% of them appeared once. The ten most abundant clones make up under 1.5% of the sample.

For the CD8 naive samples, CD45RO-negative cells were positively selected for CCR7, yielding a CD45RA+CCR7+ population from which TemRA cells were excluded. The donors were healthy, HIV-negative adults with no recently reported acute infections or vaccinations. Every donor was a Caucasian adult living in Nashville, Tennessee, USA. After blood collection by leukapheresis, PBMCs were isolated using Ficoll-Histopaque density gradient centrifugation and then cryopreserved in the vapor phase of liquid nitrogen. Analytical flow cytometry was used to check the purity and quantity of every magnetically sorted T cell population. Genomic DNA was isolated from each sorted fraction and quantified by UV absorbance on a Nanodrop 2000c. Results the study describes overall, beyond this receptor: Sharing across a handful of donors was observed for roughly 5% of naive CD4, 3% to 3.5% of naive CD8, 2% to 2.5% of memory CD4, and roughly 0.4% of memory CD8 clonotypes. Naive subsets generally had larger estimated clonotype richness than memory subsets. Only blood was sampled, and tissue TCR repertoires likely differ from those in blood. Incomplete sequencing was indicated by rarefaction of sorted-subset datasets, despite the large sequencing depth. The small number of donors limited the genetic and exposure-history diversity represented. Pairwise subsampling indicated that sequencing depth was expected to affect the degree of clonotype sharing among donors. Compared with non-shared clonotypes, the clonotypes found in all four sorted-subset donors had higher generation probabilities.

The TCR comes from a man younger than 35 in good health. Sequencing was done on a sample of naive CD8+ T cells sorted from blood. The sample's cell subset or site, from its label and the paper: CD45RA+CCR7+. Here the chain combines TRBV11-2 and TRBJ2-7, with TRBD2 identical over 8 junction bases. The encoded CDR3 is CASSAEGRGASYEQYF. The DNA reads TGTGCCAGCAGCGCCGAGGGGCGGGGGGCCTCCTACGAGCAGTACTTC.